This T cell receptor (beta chain) is drawn from a study of PD-1 blockade in classical Hodgkin lymphoma. Broader study findings: Complete responders entered with baseline diversity on par with newly diagnosed patients, the results showed. Repertoire difference causes, possibly disease activity or prior therapy, remain undefined.

In every patient, relapse followed autologous stem cell transplantation, while exposure to brentuximab vedotin differed. The germline V gene has CDR1 MDHEN and CDR2 SYDVKM. This CDR3 comprises 12 residues. The V and J ends lost 5 bases and 6 bases respectively, with 9 bases between them. Using immunoSEQ multiplex PCR, the repertoire was profiled, and TCRdb retains in-frame clones only, with some absent. The data hold approximately 13,000 clones, with roughly 75% observed a single time. To note about this clone: Its antigen remains unknown.

Sequenced material: peripheral blood mononuclear cells (PBMCs), taken at baseline. J is TRBJ2-3 and V is TRBV28; TRBD2 is a possible D gene (7 bases). The sequence derives from a human donor with classical Hodgkin lymphoma. The CDR3 region is CASSEGGDTQYF. The CDR3 DNA follows: TGTGCCAGCAGTGAGGGGGGGGATACGCAGTATTTT.